Below, 32 T cell receptor beta chains from the same sample are listed, as sequenced in a study of molecular identifiers for immune sequencing clone quantification. TCRdb processed the PCR reads anew with MiXCR; each CDR3 protein has one entry. The sample gives some 320,000 distinct CDR3 sequences, about a fifth of which show up once; about 0.79% is in the top ten. Material for sequencing was naive CD8+ T cells from blood, with Jurkat cell RNA spiked in. Stated subset: FACS-sorted CD8+CD4-CCR7+CD45RA+ naive T cells. The receptors originated from a human donor in good health. Some libraries in this study had Jurkat cell RNA spiked in.

In its sample, this clonotype was seen a few times. V usage is TRBV7-9 and J usage is TRBJ1-1, with TRBD1 matching 9 bases. CDR3 length: 15 residues. The germline V gene encodes CDR1 SEHNR and CDR2 FQNEAQ (reference sequence). V lost 5 bases to trimming and J lost 1 base; unmatched junction nucleotides: 5. CDR3 nucleotide sequence: TGTGCCAGCAGCGCCCCGGGACAGGGGAACACTGAAGCTTTCTTT. It is translated as CASSAPGQGNTEAFF.

This clonotype was recorded at least ten times. The chain couples TRBV12-5 to TRBJ2-7, with D hard to call. CDR1 and CDR2 from the germline V gene are LGHNT and FRNRAP. V was pared by 0 bases and J by 2 bases, with 11 bases between. The CDR3 runs 15 residues. CDR3 coding DNA: TGTGCTAGTGGTTTGGTAGGTGGCAGCCCCTACGAGCAGTACTTC. Its translation: CASGLVGGSPYEQYF.

With regard to this clonotype: A much larger clone lies a single base off, so this may be a read error. The V gene is TRBV6-2 or TRBV6-3, the J gene TRBJ2-1; D possibly uses TRBD1 or TRBD2 (5 bases each). This CDR3 is built from 13 residues. The germline CDR1 and CDR2 sequences are MNHEY and SVGEGT. The V end was cut by 5 bases, the J end by 9 bases, with 14 bases between. CDR3 region: CASSRGPSVEQFF. Here the CDR3 DNA reads TGTGCCAGCAGTAGGGGACCGTCAGTTGAGCAGTTCTTC.

In its sample, this clonotype was seen a few times. This chain uses TRBV19 with TRBJ1-1, with D maybe TRBD1 (5 bases). From germline, CDR1 is LNHDA and CDR2 SQIVND (reference sequence). The CDR3 is 13 amino acids. Trimming stripped 5 bases from V and 3 bases from J, with 10 bases between. Here the CDR3 DNA reads TGTGCCAGTAGTTGGGGGACCGACACTGAAGCTTTCTTT. As protein: CASSWGTDTEAFF.

A note on this clonotype: One base away lies a much larger clone, so this may be a sequencing read error. The final CDR3 position lacks the conserved phenylalanine or tryptophan, pointing to a likely read error. The V and J genes are TRBV7-9 and TRBJ2-5, with D possibly TRBD1 on 7 matching bases. Germline CDR1 and CDR2: SEHNR and FQNEAQ (reference sequence). Trimming pared 3 bases from V and 7 bases from J, leaving 12 bases between. The CDR3 is 13 residues long. The CDR3 nucleotides are TGTGCCAGCAGCTTTCCAGGGGGGCCGACCCAGTACGTC. As protein: CASSFPGGPTQYV.

This clonotype was detected ten times or more. V is TRBV19 and J is TRBJ2-2; D gene unclear. V lost 9 bases, J lost 1 base, and 9 bases lay in between. This CDR3 spans 13 amino acids. CDR1 LNHDA and CDR2 SQIVND come from the germline V gene (reference sequence). CDR3 coding DNA: TGTGCCAGCAGAGGAGAGAACACCGGGGAGCTGTTTTTT. Translation: CASRGENTGELFF.

Remarks on this clonotype: With a much larger clone just one base away, this may be a read error. This chain links TRBV11-2 with TRBJ1-5; D is unclear. The CDR3 contains 17 residues. Germline CDR1 reads SGHAT; CDR2 reads FQNNGV. The CDR3 region is CASSPGSTSLSNQTQHF. The CDR3 DNA follows: TGTGCCAGCAGCCCCGGGTCCACATCCTTAAGCAATCAGACCCAGCATTTT.

This clonotype was observed many times. The CDR3 DNA reads as TGCAGCGTTGTAACGCTAGCGGGAGACGGCGAGCAGTACTTC. Translating it yields CSVVTLAGDGEQYF. V gene TRBV29-1 combines with J gene TRBJ2-7, with TRBD2 identical over 10 bases. V was clipped by 4 bases and J by 6 bases; unmatched bases: 9. In germline, CDR1 is SQVTM, CDR2 ANQGSEA. The CDR3 sequence is 14 residues long.

Ten or more counts support this clonotype. The chain couples TRBV12-3 or TRBV12-4 to TRBJ2-4; 9 nucleotides agree with TRBD1. The CDR3 covers 17 residues. V was clipped by 3 bases and J by 3 bases; unmatched bases: 9. The CDR3 DNA follows: TGTGCCAGCAGTTTTCCCGGACAGGGGAGCGACAAAAACATTCAGTACTTC. It codes for CASSFPGQGSDKNIQYF.

This clonotype has more than one count but fewer than ten. The chain joins TRBV4-1 to TRBJ2-7; the D call may be TRBD1 or TRBD2 (5 bases each). Germline V gene lookup returns CDR1 MGHRA and CDR2 YSYEKL. This CDR3 spans 14 amino acids. V gave up 2 bases and J gave up 0 bases, with 8 bases separating them. The CDR3 DNA is TGCGCCAGCAGCCAAAGAGGGGACTCCTACGAGCAGTACTTC. It encodes CASSQRGDSYEQYF.

At least ten counts were recorded for this clonotype. The chain uses TRBV2 and TRBJ2-7; D may correspond to TRBD1 or TRBD2 (5 bases each). Trimming left V 7 bases short and J 2 bases short, with 12 bases between. Germline V gene sequence: CDR1 SNHLY, CDR2 FYNNEI. CDR3 length: 13 residues. The CDR3, as DNA: TGTGCCAGCACCGGGGACGGAGCCTACGAGCAGTACTTC. Translation gives CASTGDGAYEQYF.

Of note for this clonotype: A clone one base away is much larger, so this may be a read error. The V call is TRBV6-2 or TRBV6-3, the J call TRBJ2-1; 12 bases are a match to TRBD1. V gave up 5 bases and J gave up 15 bases; unmatched junction bases: 5. CDR3 size: 12 residues. The germline gives CDR1 MNHEY, CDR2 SVGEGT. DNA of the CDR3: TGTGCCAGCAGTCATGGGACAGGGGGCCGGTTCTTC. It yields the protein CASSHGTGGRFF.

As to this clonotype: A much larger clone lies one base from this, so it may be a read error. The CDR3 end shows no conserved phenylalanine or tryptophan, and so a read error is likely. CDR3 bases: TGCGCCAGCAGCCAAGATTTGAGGGACAATGAGCAGTTCGTC. It is translated as CASSQDLRDNEQFV. J is TRBJ2-1 and V is TRBV4-3; the D gene is possibly TRBD2 (5 bases). Germline V gene lookup returns CDR1 LGHNA and CDR2 YSLEER. This CDR3 is 14 amino acids long. V gave up 0 bases and J gave up 5 bases, with 8 bases separating them.

This clonotype has at least ten counts. J is TRBJ2-7 and V is TRBV28, with TRBD1 matching 7 bases. CDR3 length equals 14 residues. Germline assignment: CDR1 MDHEN and CDR2 SYDVKM. With 2 bases clipped from V and 2 bases from J, the junction kept 3 bases outside the gene matches. The DNA for the CDR3 is TGTGCCAGCAGTTTAACAGGGGCCACCTACGAGCAGTACTTC. Translating it yields CASSLTGATYEQYF.

This clonotype was picked up many times. The chain couples TRBV9 to TRBJ2-2; D not resolved. Germline CDR1 is SGDLS and CDR2 is YYNGEE. The V gene lost 5 bases and the J gene lost 2 bases, with 13 bases spanning the gap. This CDR3 region has 15 residues. CDR3 DNA: TGTGCCAGCAGTGGGTTGGGCGTTAACACCGGGGAGCTGTTTTTT. It yields the protein CASSGLGVNTGELFF.

This clonotype was counted at least ten times. The gene calls are TRBV7-2 and TRBJ2-7; 8 nucleotides line up with TRBD2. The CDR3 has 15 amino acids. The V segment lost 4 bases and the J segment 4 bases; nucleotides outside the gene matches: 9. Germline V lookup: CDR1 SGHTA, CDR2 FQGNSA. Written as DNA, the CDR3 is TGTGCCAGCAGCTCCAGTGGACTAGCTTATTACGAGCAGTACTTC. Amino acid sequence: CASSSSGLAYYEQYF.

This clonotype was seen ten or more times. V gene TRBV20-1 combines with J gene TRBJ2-5, with D tentatively TRBD2 (6 bases). Germline CDR1 is DFQATT and CDR2 is SNEGSKA (reference sequence). This CDR3 is 15 amino acids long. V was trimmed by 3 bases and J by 2 bases, leaving 16 bases between them. CDR3 DNA sequence: TGCAGTGCTAGTTCGCGGGACGGGATTCAAGAGACCCAGTACTTC. It codes for CSASSRDGIQETQYF.

This clonotype came up many times. The chain carries TRBV20-1 and TRBJ2-3, with D unclear. CDR3 size: 17 residues. Deletions cut 0 bases from V and 3 bases from J, with 19 bases between. Germline V gene sequence: CDR1 DFQATT, CDR2 SNEGSKA (reference sequence). CDR3 loop: CSARDPVSRILTDTQYF. In DNA form, the CDR3 reads TGCAGTGCTAGAGATCCGGTTAGCCGAATTTTGACAGATACGCAGTATTTT.

The chain links TRBV2 to TRBJ2-1; 10 bases line up with TRBD2. Trimming removed 0 bases from V and 2 bases from J; junction bases left unmatched: 4. CDR1 is SNHLY, CDR2 FYNNEI, per germline. CDR3 length equals 17 residues. The CDR3, as DNA: TGTGCCAGCAGTGAAGCGTCTAGCGGGAGTCCCTACAATGAGCAGTTCTTC. Amino acids: CASSEASSGSPYNEQFF. Full variable domain (missing parts from reference TRBV2 and TRBJ2-1): EPEVTQTPSHQVTQMGQEVILRCVPISNHLYFYWYRQILGQKVEFLVSFYNNEISEKSEIFDDQFSVERPDGSNFTLKIRSTKLEDSAMYFCASSEASSGSPYNEQFFGPGTRLTVL.

This clonotype was seen ten or more times. This chain connects TRBV4-1 to TRBJ1-4; 8 nucleotides line up with TRBD1. The CDR3 extends over 15 amino acids. V lost 2 bases and J lost 5; bases outside the gene matches: 4. Germline loops: CDR1 MGHRA, CDR2 YSYEKL. The CDR3, as DNA: TGCGCCAGCAGCCAAACAGGGGGTGAGAATGAAAAACTGTTTTTT. This sequence encodes CASSQTGGENEKLFF.

Ten or more counts support this clonotype. CDR3 loop: CASSQVGSNQPQHF. CDR3 DNA: TGTGCCAGCAGCCAAGTAGGGAGCAATCAGCCCCAGCATTTT. V and J are TRBV3-1 and TRBJ1-5; no definite D call. V lost 1 base to trimming and J lost 1 base, with 5 bases between them. The CDR3 sequence is 14 residues long. Germline CDR1 and CDR2: LGHDT and YNNKEL (reference sequence). Full variable domain (outside the CDR3, taken from reference TRBV3-1 and TRBJ1-5): DTAVSQTPKYLVTQMGNDKSIKCEQNLGHDTMYWYKQDSKKFLKIMFSYNNKELIINETVPNRFSPKSPDKAHLNLHINSLELGDSAVYFCASSQVGSNQPQHFGDGTRLSIL.

The rearrangement joins TRBV7-9 to TRBJ2-2, with TRBD2 matching over 13 bases. With V trimmed by 5 bases and J by 5 bases, 8 bases remained unmatched. Germline V gene sequence: CDR1 SEHNR, CDR2 FQNEAQ (reference sequence). The CDR3 has 17 amino acids. CDR3 in amino acids: CASSPRTSGSYTGELFF. CDR3 DNA sequence: TGTGCCAGCAGCCCAAGGACTAGCGGGAGCTATACCGGGGAGCTGTTTTTT.

About this clonotype: A much larger clone differs from this one at a single base, so this may be a read error. As the CDR3 is not closed by the conserved phenylalanine or tryptophan, this likely results from a read error. V usage is TRBV2 and J usage is TRBJ2-5; D is possibly TRBD2 (5 bases). CDR1 and CDR2 from the germline V gene are SNHLY and FYNNEI. The CDR3 is 14 residues long. Trimming took off 2 bases at V and 4 bases at J, with 11 bases between the two ends. CDR3 amino acids: CASSENGVPETQYL. The CDR3 DNA reads as TGTGCCAGCAGTGAAAACGGGGTACCAGAGACCCAGTACCTC.

This clonotype has only a few counts. The rearrangement joins TRBV11-2 to TRBJ2-2, with a weak D call TRBD2 (5 bases). From germline, CDR1 is SGHAT and CDR2 FQNNGV. The V and J ends lost 5 bases and 2 bases respectively, with 12 bases between them. The CDR3 extends over 15 amino acids. The CDR3 protein is CASSLSSLNTGELFF. The CDR3 DNA sequence: TGTGCCAGCAGCCTATCTAGCCTTAACACCGGGGAGCTGTTTTTT.

Concerning this clonotype: This may be a read error: a much more frequent sequence differs by one nucleotide. The CDR3 DNA sequence: TGTGCCAGTAGTCCCCTGGGGATCGGCAATCAGCCCCGGCATTTT. It encodes CASSPLGIGNQPRHF. The V gene is TRBV19, the J gene TRBJ1-5; D not certain. The CDR3 has 15 amino acids. Germline-derived CDR1 and CDR2 are LNHDA and SQIVND (reference sequence).

V is TRBV4-1 and J is TRBJ1-1; TRBD1 aligns across 7 bases. Looked up from germline, CDR1 is MGHRA and CDR2 is YSYEKL. The CDR3 has 14 amino acids. Unmatched junction bases numbered 6, after V lost 4 bases and J lost 4 bases. This chain's CDR3 is CASSPYHRGTEAFF. The CDR3 DNA follows: TGCGCCAGCAGCCCATACCACAGGGGCACTGAAGCTTTCTTT.

The genes are TRBV10-3 and TRBJ2-3, with D possibly TRBD2 on 6 matching bases. CDR1 and CDR2 (germline): ENHRY, SYGVKD. The CDR3 covers 15 residues. The ends were cut back, 8 bases at V and 4 bases at J, with 19 bases in the middle. The CDR3 nucleotides read TGTGCCATCGGGGCTAGCAAATCGGGGGCAGATACGCAGTATTTT. Encoded protein: CAIGASKSGADTQYF.

This clonotype came up a few times. One end of the junction does not line up with germline, which may come from a read error. The V call is TRBV5-3, the J call TRBJ2-7, with D unresolved. TRBV5-3 is treated as an ORF (open reading frame) with a function not yet certain. The CDR3 extends over 13 amino acids. This CDR3 reads CASSSREWYVQYF. The CDR3 DNA is TGTGCCAGCAGCTCAAGGGAATGGTACGTGCAGTACTTC.

V usage is TRBV27 and J usage is TRBJ2-1, with D perhaps TRBD1 (5 bases). The CDR3 is 15 residues long. Trimming left V 2 bases short and J 8 bases short, with 16 bases between. Germline lookup yields CDR1 MNHEY and CDR2 SMNVEV (reference sequence). Here the CDR3 reads CASSLESGLSDEQFF. The DNA for the CDR3 is TGTGCCAGCAGTTTAGAGTCAGGGCTTTCGGATGAGCAGTTCTTC.

For this clonotype: One end of the junction does not line up with germline, which may come from a read error. This sequence joins TRBV27 and TRBJ2-7, with 8 bases that match TRBD2. The CDR3 is made up of 12 amino acids. Germline CDR1 MNHEY, CDR2 SMNVEV (reference sequence). The CDR3 DNA is TGTGCCCGCAGTTCGGCGGGGGGCGAGCAGTACTTC. Its translation: CARSSAGGEQYF.

The chain recombines TRBV7-6 with TRBJ2-6, with D perhaps matching TRBD2 (6 bases). The CDR3 consists of 17 residues. In germline, CDR1 is SGHVS, CDR2 FNYEAQ. Trimming removed 1 base at V and 1 base at J, with 11 bases between. This CDR3 is CASSLGTAGSGANVLTF. CDR3 in DNA: TGTGCCAGCAGCTTAGGAACCGCGGGATCTGGGGCCAACGTCCTGACTTTC.

Details on this clonotype: It may be a read error: a sequence one base away is much more abundant. As the CDR3 is not closed by the conserved phenylalanine or tryptophan, this likely results from a read error. V and J are TRBV7-9 and TRBJ2-7; TRBD2 might be the D (6 bases). This CDR3 is 14 amino acids long. V shed 3 bases and J shed 7 bases, with 16 bases lying between them. Germline V CDR1 and CDR2: SEHNR, FQNEAQ (reference sequence). As DNA, the CDR3 is TGTGCCAGCAGCTTGGTAACGGCGGGATGGGAGCAGTACCTC. Residues: CASSLVTAGWEQYL.